The text below deals with one T cell receptor (beta chain). This sample is part of a study of blood T cell repertoires in COVID-19. Study information: The analysed material was cDNA or gDNA that came from T cells, B-cell-depleted T cells, or PBMCs.

Sequenced by immunoSEQ multiplex PCR; TCRdb stores in-frame clones only, minus some. The profile shows around 130,000 clones, around 82% of them singletons. The CDR3 extends over 17 amino acids. V lost 7 bases to trimming and J lost 7 bases; unmatched junction nucleotides: 20. Germline CDR1 is MDHEN and CDR2 is SYDVKM. The clonotype was recovered from a woman aged 25 to 39 who had recovered from COVID-19. This chain links TRBV28 with TRBJ1-2; 8 positions agree with TRBD1. The sequencing sample was made of peripheral blood. The CDR3 loop is CASTLTGGDGFMLGYTF. CDR3 DNA sequence: TGTGCCAGCACCCTAACAGGGGGAGACGGTTTTATGCTTGGCTACACCTTC.